The entry that follows covers one T cell receptor beta chain sequence. Its cognate antigen is unknown. Trimming took 4 bases from V and 5 from J, leaving 20 bases between them. Germline values: CDR1 SGHTA, CDR2 FQGTGA. The CDR3 is made up of 16 amino acids. The entry originates in a study of blood T cells in healthy people across ages. Study results and caveats: Expanded clonotype shifts may have been confounded, as the donors had an unknown CMV status. Higher naive T cell percentage went strongly together with higher TCR beta diversity.

Isolation recovered at least 6 million PBMCs from every sample. It was with a sample-barcoded 5' primer and a J-beta primer mix that a second PCR of about 6 to 11 cycles was run. TCRdb reanalysed the 5' RACE reads using MiXCR and keeps one entry per CDR3 protein. The sample consists of 780,000 or so distinct CDR3 sequences, around three fifths of them appearing once. Material for sequencing was blood. The chain recombines TRBV7-3 with TRBJ1-1, with a weak D call TRBD1 (6 bases). The source of this sequence is a man aged 35 to 55 in good health. In nucleotides, the CDR3 is TGTGCCAGCAGCTCCCAGGGTGGGGGCGGGAATACTGAAGCTTTCTTT. This gives the protein CASSSQGGGGNTEAFF.